The entry below gives a single T cell receptor (beta chain) sequence along with its context. No cognate antigen has been identified for it. No much larger clonotype is one base removed from it; base qualities were not supplied. A constant-region primer and ProtoScript II reverse transcriptase were used to reverse-transcribe TCRbeta-specific cDNA from approximately 450 ng total RNA. TCRbeta libraries were built with three nested multiplex PCR rounds, a slightly modified ARM-PCR procedure. Multiplex TRBV1-TRBV30 forward primers and a Cbeta reverse primer were used in the first two PCR rounds, each of which was run for around 10 cycles. Sample barcodes and Illumina adapters were added in a final 25-cycle PCR with Deep VentR polymerase. Before sequencing, amplicons of 200-500 bp were gel-purified using a QIAquick gel extraction kit. An Illumina HiSeq 2500 was used to sequence the TCRbeta amplicons, generating 250-bp paired-end reads. On the authors' methods: Trimmomatic v0.33 was used to quality-trim the reads, and FLASH v1.2.11 was used to merge paired reads so that full CDR3 sequences could be recovered. V, D and J germline segments were assigned to the rearranged TCRbeta sequences using MiGEC v1.2.1b. Clonotype statistics and Shannon-Wiener diversity indices were computed with VDJtools v1.0.0. To reduce sampling bias, subsequent analyses other than the diversity analysis used only the 250 most abundant clonotypes in each sample. TCRdb reworked the public reads: Q25 trimming with fastp, MiXCR clone assembly, productive beta chains retained. Rows are combined by CDR3 protein, so each entry shows the most common genes and DNA. TCRdb's processing, not the study's, gives the V and J calls here. The sample records some 180,000 distinct CDR3 sequences, over 45% of which are singletons. The leading ten clones occupy approximately 68% of the sample.

Blood RNA was extracted from unsorted whole blood with TRIzol reagent; germline DNA came from the DNeasy Blood & Tissue kit. At the time of sampling, the patients had chronic HBV infection and had not received any treatment. Before surgery, 3 to 5 milliliters of peripheral blood were collected into K2EDTA tubes. The CDR3 runs 14 residues from the cysteine to the phenylalanine. Kept here is only the CDR3 DNA, which spans 42 bases and is read in frame from base 1. The germline V gene encodes CDR1 SGHRS and CDR2 YFSETQ. Trimming removed 0 bases from V and 7 bases from J; the gene matches leave 2 bases unexplained. The sample comes from a study of tumor-infiltrating lymphocytes in primary liver carcinoma (TCRdb year 2017). Notes on the research overall: Between late 2015 and March 2016, 4 or 5 patients in China with histopathologically diagnosed primary liver carcinoma had surgical resection. The five patients, three men and two women aged 30 to 69 years, had hepatocellular carcinoma (four) or combined HCC and intrahepatic cholangiocarcinoma (one). The five patients had tumors staged T1-T3 N0M0, with maximum diameters ranging from about 4 to 11 cm. Samples yielded roughly 3.65 to 7.13 million productive TCRbeta reads; read depth did not differ significantly between tissue types. The study combined TCRbeta repertoire sequencing, expression microarrays and whole-exome sequencing across five regions of each liver tumor, with adjacent normal tissue and blood. A total of roughly 35 specimens from 5 patients, comprising some 25 tumor regions, 5 adjacent noncancerous liver tissues and 5 peripheral blood samples, were covered by TCRbeta repertoire sequencing. Technical replicate repertoires showed high reproducibility, with mean shared-clone rates roughly 0.87 and correlation coefficients above 0.95. What the research found in general, with its limitations: Because sequencing covered only the TCR beta chain and unpaired alpha chains were not captured, true repertoire diversity is likely underestimated. A significantly larger repertoire fraction was made up by the top 250 clones in tumors than in blood (p = 0.039). The study included only a few patients, and the authors note findings should be validated in a larger study. Repertoire overlap was found to be higher between tumor regions (mean approximately 35%) than between tumor-adjacent (around 17%) or tumor-blood (around 15%) pairs, consistent with antigen-driven expansion. Bulk unsorted samples precluded comparing CD4+ and CD8+ T cell repertoires.

The chain is made from TRBV5-1 and TRBJ1-2, with 11 junctional bases fitting TRBD1. The sample taken for sequencing was peripheral blood. This clonotype was obtained from a man aged 40-49 years with primary liver carcinoma and hepatitis B virus infection. The nucleotides are TGCGCCAGCAGCTTGGAGGGACAGGGGGTTGGCTACACCTTC. It codes for CASSLEGQGVGYTF.